This T cell receptor (beta chain) is from a study of Graves' ophthalmopathy and Graves' hyperthyroidism. Study overall: Before any treatment, peripheral blood was taken at the initial diagnosis. Regarding the study as a whole: Detection in blood was also observed for most expanded thyroid clonotypes above 0.001 frequency.

CDR1 and CDR2 from the germline V gene are GTSNPN and SVGIG (reference sequence). This CDR3 is built from 15 residues. V dropped 2 bases and J dropped 5; count of bases not matched to a gene: 12. A note on this clonotype: Its specificity is not known.

Amplified material comprised TCR beta CDR3 regions derived from RNA transcripts. The authors performed first-round RT-PCR with HTBI primers and then a second-round multiplex PCR. MiXCR, run by TCRdb on the multiplex PCR reads, gives a single entry per CDR3 protein. In the table there are under 350,000 distinct CDR3 sequences, about a sixth of which are singletons. The chain combines TRBV30 with TRBJ2-7; 7 bases agree with TRBD1. The clonotype comes from an adult man with Graves' ophthalmopathy. The material sequenced was peripheral blood. The CDR3 is CAWSPGNRGSNEQYF. The CDR3 DNA sequence: TGTGCCTGGAGTCCGGGCAACAGGGGTAGCAACGAGCAGTACTTC.